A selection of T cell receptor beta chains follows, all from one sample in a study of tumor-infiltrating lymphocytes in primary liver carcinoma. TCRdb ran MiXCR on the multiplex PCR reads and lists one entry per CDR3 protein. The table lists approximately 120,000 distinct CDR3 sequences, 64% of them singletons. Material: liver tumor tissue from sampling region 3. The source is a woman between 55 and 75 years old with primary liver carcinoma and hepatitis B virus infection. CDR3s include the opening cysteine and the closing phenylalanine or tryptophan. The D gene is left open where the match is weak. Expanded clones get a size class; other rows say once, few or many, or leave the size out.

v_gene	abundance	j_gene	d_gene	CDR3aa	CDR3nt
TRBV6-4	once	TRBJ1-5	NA	CASSGAAKDPPNQPQHF	TGTGCCAGCAGCGGGGCAGCCAAAGACCCCCCCAATCAGCCCCAGCATTTT
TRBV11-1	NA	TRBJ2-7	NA	CASSGKSATNEHYF	TGTGCCAGCAGCGGGAAGAGCGCCACCAACGAGCACTACTTC
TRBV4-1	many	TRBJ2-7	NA	CASSQGPGDYEQYF	TGCGCCAGCAGCCAAGGTCCAGGGGACTACGAGCAGTACTTC
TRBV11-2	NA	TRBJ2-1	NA	CASRRGGNFREQFF	TGTGCTAGCAGACGAGGGGGGAATTTTCGTGAGCAGTTCTTC
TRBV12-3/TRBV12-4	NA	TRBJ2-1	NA	CANIKTSRAYNEQFF	TGTGCCAACATCAAGACGAGTAGAGCCTACAATGAGCAGTTCTTC
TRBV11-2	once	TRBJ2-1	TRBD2	CASSLAGERDNNGHFF	TGTGCCAGCAGCTTAGCTGGGGAGCGGGATAACAATGGGCACTTCTTC
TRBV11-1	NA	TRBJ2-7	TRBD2	CASSFGLAGDVYEQYF	TGTGCCAGCAGCTTCGGACTAGCGGGAGACGTCTACGAGCAGTACTTC
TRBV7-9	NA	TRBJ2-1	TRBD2	CASSPGTSGINNEQLF	TGTGCCAGCAGCCCCGGGACTAGTGGGATTAACAATGAGCAGCTCTTC
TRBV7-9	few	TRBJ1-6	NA	CASSLVIGAYNSPLHF	TGTGCCAGCAGCTTAGTTATCGGGGCTTATAATTCACCCCTCCACTTT
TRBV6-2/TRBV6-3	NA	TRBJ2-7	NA	CASRGTPYGQYF	TGTGCCAGCAGGGGCACCCCCTACGGGCAGTACTTC
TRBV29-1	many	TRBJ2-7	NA	CSATTDGTAIGEQYF	TGCAGCGCCACAACTGATGGGACCGCGATCGGCGAGCAGTACTTC
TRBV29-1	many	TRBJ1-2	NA	CSGSSSPGPDGYTF	TGCAGCGGTTCATCAAGTCCGGGGCCGGATGGCTACACCTTC
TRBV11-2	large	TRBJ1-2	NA	CASSLDPIRALRYGYTF	TGTGCCAGCAGCTTAGATCCGATCAGGGCGCTGCGCTATGGCTACACCTTC
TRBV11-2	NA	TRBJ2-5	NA	CGSSLEAGVETQYF	TGTGGTAGCAGCTTAGAGGCAGGGGTTGAGACTCAGTACTTC
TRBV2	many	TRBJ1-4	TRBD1	CASSGGTALGKLFF	TGTGCCAGCAGTGGTGGGACAGCGCTTGGAAAACTGTTTTTT
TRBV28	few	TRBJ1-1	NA	CASSLPFLPGPKRTEAFF	TGTGCCAGCAGTTTACCGTTCCTCCCGGGCCCCAAGCGTACTGAAGCTTTCTTT
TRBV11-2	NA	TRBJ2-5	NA	CASSHSRGSARETQYF	TGTGCCAGCAGCCACTCCCGGGGTAGCGCGAGAGAGACCCAGTACTTC
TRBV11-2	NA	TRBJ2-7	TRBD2	CASSLREGRASGLSSYEQYF	TGTGCCAGCAGCTTGAGGGAGGGGAGGGCTAGCGGGCTCAGCTCCTACGAGCAGTACTTC
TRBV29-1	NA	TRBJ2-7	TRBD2	CSVASGSLYDQYF	TGCAGCGTTGCCAGCGGGAGTCTCTACGATCAGTACTTC
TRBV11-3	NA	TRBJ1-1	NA	CASSLEAVTRALF	TGTGCCAGCAGCTTAGAGGCGGTTACACGGGCTTTATTT
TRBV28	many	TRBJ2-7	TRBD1	CASWPRGTGTYEQYF	TGTGCCAGCTGGCCGAGAGGGACAGGGACCTACGAGCAGTACTTC
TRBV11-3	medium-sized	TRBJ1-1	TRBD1	CASNRQGNTEAFF	TGTGCCAGCAACCGACAGGGGAACACTGAAGCTTTCTTT
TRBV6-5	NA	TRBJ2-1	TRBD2	CASNRKRGGDNEQFF	TGTGCTAGCAATCGGAAGCGGGGCGGCGACAATGAGCAGTTCTTC
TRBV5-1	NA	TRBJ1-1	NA	CASSFDNRSTEAFF	TGCGCCAGCAGCTTTGACAATCGGAGCACTGAAGCTTTCTTT
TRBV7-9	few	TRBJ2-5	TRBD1	CASSTGTGRAETQYF	TGTGCCAGCAGTACCGGGACAGGGAGAGCAGAGACCCAGTACTTC
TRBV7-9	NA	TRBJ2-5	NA	CASGQSVGRLETQYF	TGTGCCAGCGGCCAAAGTGTGGGGCGGCTTGAGACCCAGTACTTC
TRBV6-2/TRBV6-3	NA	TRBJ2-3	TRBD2	CASSLASGRARVQYF	TGTGCCAGCAGTTTGGCTAGCGGGAGGGCCAGGGTGCAGTATTTT
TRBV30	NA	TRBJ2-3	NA	CAWSAASRDMQYF	TGTGCCTGGAGTGCAGCTAGTAGGGATATGCAGTATTTT
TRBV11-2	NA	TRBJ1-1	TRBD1	CASSSLQGAVGEAVF	TGTGCCAGCAGCTCCCTACAGGGGGCAGTAGGTGAAGCTGTCTTC
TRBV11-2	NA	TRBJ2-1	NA	CASSSDSGYYNEQLF	TGTGCCAGCAGCTCGGACAGTGGCTACTACAATGAGCAGTTATTC
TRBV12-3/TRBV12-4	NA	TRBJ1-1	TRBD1	CASSTGALMDTEAFF	TGTGCCAGCAGTACAGGGGCACTGATGGACACTGAAGCTTTCTTT
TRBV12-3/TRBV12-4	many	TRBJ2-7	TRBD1	CASSPGQGEQYF	TGTGCCAGCAGTCCTGGACAGGGGGAGCAGTACTTC
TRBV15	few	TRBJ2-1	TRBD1	CATSTGTGSYNEQFF	TGTGCCACCAGCACCGGGACAGGTTCCTACAATGAGCAGTTCTTC
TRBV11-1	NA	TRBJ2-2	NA	CASSARPFLVNIGEPFF	TGTGCCAGCAGCGCCCGGCCATTTCTAGTTAACATCGGGGAGCCGTTTTTT
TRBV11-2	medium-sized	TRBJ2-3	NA	CASSLVSRSTDTQYF	TGTGCCAGCAGCTTAGTAAGCCGCAGCACAGATACGCAGTATTTT
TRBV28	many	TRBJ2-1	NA	CASSLPGQRWGEQFF	TGTGCCAGCAGTTTACCGGGCCAAAGATGGGGTGAGCAGTTCTTC
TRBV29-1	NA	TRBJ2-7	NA	CSVAPISDRYEQHF	TGCAGCGTTGCTCCGATTAGCGACCGCTACGAGCAGCACTTC
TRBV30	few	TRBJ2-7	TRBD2	CAWSDLAGGPALKYEQYF	TGTGCCTGGAGTGATCTAGCGGGAGGGCCTGCCCTAAAATACGAGCAGTACTTC
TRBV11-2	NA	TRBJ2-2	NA	CASSLEWARELFF	TGCGCCAGCAGCTTAGAGTGGGCCCGGGAGCTGTTTTTT
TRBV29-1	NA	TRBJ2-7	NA	CITQGVGDEQYF	TGCATCACTCAAGGGGTGGGTGACGAGCAGTACTTC
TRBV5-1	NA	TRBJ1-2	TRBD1	CASSPNRGNYGYTF	TGCGCCAGCAGCCCAAACAGGGGAAACTATGGCTACACCTTC
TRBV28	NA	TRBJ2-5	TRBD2	CASSLGEGQETQYF	TGTGCCAGCAGTTTAGGGGAGGGCCAAGAGACCCAGTACTTC
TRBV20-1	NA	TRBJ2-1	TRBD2	CRLAGGHSEQFF	TGCAGACTAGCGGGAGGGCATAGTGAGCAGTTCTTC
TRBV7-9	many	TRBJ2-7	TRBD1	CASSPDRGRSDEQYF	TGTGCCAGCAGCCCTGACAGGGGGCGCTCGGACGAGCAGTACTTC
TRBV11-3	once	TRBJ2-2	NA	CASNVAGRGSGMLFF	TGTGCCAGCAACGTAGCAGGAAGGGGGTCCGGGATGCTGTTTTTT
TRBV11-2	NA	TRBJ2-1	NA	CASSLERTSNEQFF	TGCGCCAGCAGCTTAGAACGGACGAGCAATGAGCAGTTCTTC
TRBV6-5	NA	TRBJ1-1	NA	CASRQSLGTGTEAFF	TGTGCCAGCAGACAGTCGTTGGGGACGGGTACTGAAGCTTTCTTT
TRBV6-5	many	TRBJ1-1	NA	CASSPPYGRLNTEAFF	TGTGCCAGCAGCCCTCCCTATGGCAGGCTGAACACTGAAGCTTTCTTT
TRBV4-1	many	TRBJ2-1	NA	CASKWADEQFF	TGCGCCAGCAAGTGGGCCGACGAGCAGTTCTTC
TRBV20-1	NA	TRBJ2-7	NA	CSARVPRGWEQYF	TGCAGTGCTAGAGTTCCCCGGGGTTGGGAGCAGTACTTC
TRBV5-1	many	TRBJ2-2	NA	CASSLGTGTHTGELFF	TGCGCCAGCAGCTTGGGGACCGGGACCCACACCGGGGAGCTGTTTTTT